This T cell receptor beta chain was obtained from a study of blood T cell repertoires in COVID-19. About the research overall: PBMCs, B-cell-depleted T cells, or T cells were the source of the cDNA or gDNA that made up the material.

Trimming removed 7 bases from V and 8 bases from J, with 14 bases in between. The CDR3 totals 12 residues. Per germline, CDR1 SGHTA and CDR2 FQGNSA. Assay: immunoSEQ multiplex PCR; the TCRdb copy retains only in-frame clones and omits some. The sample has fewer than 40,000 clones; about 90% are singletons. Sequenced material: peripheral blood. The receptor was derived from a human donor in a cohort sampled during active COVID-19. The rearrangement joins TRBV7-2 to TRBJ1-1; unclear D gene. This CDR3 reads CASTHGNGEAFF. The CDR3 DNA reads as TGTGCCAGCACCCACGGGAACGGGGAAGCTTTCTTT.